These 19 T cell receptor beta chains originate from one sample sequenced in a study of OX40 agonist ivuxolimab in advanced cancers. Only in-frame clones appear in the TCRdb table, and some are missing; sequencing was by immunoSEQ multiplex PCR. The sample shows approximately 60,000 clones, around 93% of them seen only once. The sequences come from CD4+ or CD8+ T cells sorted from blood, collected in a trial of the OX40 agonist ivuxolimab. The receptors were sampled from an adult with an advanced solid tumor such as melanoma, head and neck, liver or kidney cancer.

CDR3 in DNA: TGTGCCAGCAGTTTAACAACAGGGGAGGCCTACGAGCAGTACTTC. Translation: CASSLTTGEAYEQYF. This chain uses TRBV27 with TRBJ2-7, with D possibly matching TRBD1 (7 bases). With 2 bases removed from V and 2 bases from J, the gap between germline ends came to 13 bases. Germline V lookup: CDR1 MNHEY, CDR2 SMNVEV (reference sequence). This CDR3 spans 15 amino acids.

This clone was detected once. The rearrangement uses TRBV5-1 and TRBJ2-1, with D possibly being TRBD1 (5 bases). V was shortened by 7 bases and J by 8 bases, with 25 bases between the two germline ends. The CDR3 runs 16 residues. Germline loops: CDR1 SGHRS, CDR2 YFSETQ. The DNA of the CDR3 is TGCGCCAGCGGACAAATGGGGCGGAGTGATTTCGATGAGCAGTTCTTC. This sequence encodes CASGQMGRSDFDEQFF.

The chain joins TRBV27 to TRBJ2-7; 11 bases are a match to TRBD2. CDR3 length: 14 residues. Germline CDR1 reads MNHEY; CDR2 reads SMNVEV (reference sequence). The V segment lost 10 bases and the J segment 3 bases; nucleotides outside the gene matches: 8. CDR3 amino acids: CATFGGTSGYEQYF. The CDR3, as DNA: TGTGCCACCTTTGGCGGGACTAGCGGCTACGAGCAGTACTTC.

This chain connects TRBV29-1 to TRBJ2-2; a weak D match, TRBD1 (6 bases). This CDR3 spans 13 amino acids. Germline V CDR1 and CDR2: SQVTM, ANQGSEA. Trimming pared 7 bases from V and 1 base from J, leaving 10 bases between. CDR3 region: CSAGGGNTGELFF. CDR3 nucleotides: TGCAGCGCTGGGGGCGGGAACACCGGGGAGCTGTTTTTT.

The chain carries TRBV10-2 and TRBJ2-7; possibly TRBD1 or TRBD2 for D (5 bases each). V was cut by 6 bases and J by 4 bases, with 22 bases left in between. CDR1 is WSHSY and CDR2 is SAAADI in the germline V gene. CDR3 size: 16 residues. CDR3 in amino acids: CASSRGVETGKYEQYF. The CDR3 region has the DNA TGCGCCAGCAGCCGAGGGGTCGAGACTGGCAAATACGAGCAGTACTTC.

This clone appeared once. The gene calls are TRBV7-3 and TRBJ2-1; D is unclear. V lost 5 bases and J 8 bases, leaving 16 bases between the germline ends. Per the germline V gene, CDR1 is SGHTA and CDR2 is FQGTGA. CDR3 length: 14 amino acids. Here the CDR3 reads CASSNPGRNDEQFF. CDR3 DNA: TGTGCCAGCAGCAACCCCGGACGGAACGATGAGCAGTTCTTC.

The chain recombines TRBV5-1 with TRBJ2-6; D is ambiguous. Germline-derived CDR1 and CDR2 are SGHRS and YFSETQ. The CDR3 is made up of 16 amino acids. Trimming pared 0 bases from V and 0 bases from J, leaving 7 bases between. In DNA form, the CDR3 reads TGCGCCAGCAGCTTGGTTCCAGGCTCTGGGGCCAACGTCCTGACTTTC. Protein: CASSLVPGSGANVLTF.

The chain employs TRBV19 and TRBJ2-1; D unclear. CDR1 is LNHDA, CDR2 SQIVND, per germline (reference sequence). The ends were cut back, 3 bases at V and 3 bases at J, with 6 bases in the middle. This CDR3 spans 13 amino acids. In DNA, the CDR3 is TGTGCCAGTAGTATTACAGACTACAATGAGCAGTTCTTC. This sequence encodes CASSITDYNEQFF.

J is TRBJ1-2 and V is TRBV6-1; D is unclear. The CDR3 length is 15 residues. V was clipped by 7 bases and J by 2 bases, with 17 bases between them. The germline CDR1 and CDR2 sequences are MNHNS and SASEGT. The CDR3 nucleotides read TGTGCCAGCATTCTACGGGGTTTAGGAAACTATGGCTACACCTTC. Translating it yields CASILRGLGNYGYTF.

This chain joins TRBV5-4 and TRBJ2-7; 7 nucleotides align to TRBD2. This CDR3 has 15 amino acids. Germline loops: CDR1 SGHNT, CDR2 YYREEE (reference sequence). The ends lost 0 bases at V and 1 base at J; junction bases unmatched: 4. CDR3 loop: CASSLGSGQSYEQYF. CDR3 DNA sequence: TGTGCCAGCAGCTTGGGTAGCGGGCAGTCCTACGAGCAGTACTTC.

The chain recombines TRBV9 with TRBJ2-5; TRBD2 matches 14 bases. There are 18 residues in the CDR3. The germline gives CDR1 SGDLS, CDR2 YYNGEE. V shed 3 bases and J 3 bases; nucleotides not matched to a gene: 10. In DNA form, the CDR3 reads TGTGCCAGCAGCGGAGGGACTAGCGGGAGATCGTTGGAAGAGACCCAGTACTTC. Translated: CASSGGTSGRSLEETQYF.

CDR3 loop: CASSYISSYNEQFF. For the CDR3, the DNA is TGTGCCAGCAGTTATATTAGCAGCTACAATGAGCAGTTCTTC. The V and J genes are TRBV6-5 and TRBJ2-1; D is unresolved. The CDR3 has 14 amino acids. Germline CDR1 MNHEY, CDR2 SVGAGI. Trimming pared 3 bases from V and 3 bases from J, leaving 9 bases between.

The CDR3: CASSYGGRTDTQYF. The CDR3 DNA reads TGTGCCAGCAGTTACGGCGGGAGGACAGATACGCAGTATTTT. The chain employs TRBV6-5 and TRBJ2-3; the match to TRBD2 covers 8 bases. V gave up 2 bases and J gave up 3 bases; unmatched junction bases: 1. The CDR3 is 14 amino acids. Germline V CDR1 and CDR2: MNHEY, SVGAGI.

V is TRBV19 and J is TRBJ1-1; D gene unclear. Per the germline V gene, CDR1 is LNHDA and CDR2 is SQIVND (reference sequence). CDR3 length: 13 amino acids. The V and J ends lost 5 bases and 1 base respectively, with 8 bases between them. The CDR3 coding sequence is TGTGCCAGTAGTTGGGCGGGGAACACTGAAGCTTTCTTT. It yields the protein CASSWAGNTEAFF. The complete variable domain, with remaining parts taken from reference TRBV19 and TRBJ1-1, reads DGGITQSPKYLFRKEGQNVTLSCEQNLNHDAMYWYRQDPGQGLRLIYYSQIVNDFQKGDIAEGYSVSREKKESFPLTVTSAQKNPTAFYLCASSWAGNTEAFFGQGTRLTVV.

The chain carries TRBV28 and TRBJ2-3, with D possibly being TRBD2 (6 bases). CDR1 and CDR2 from the germline V gene are MDHEN and SYDVKM. V gave up 8 bases and J gave up 5 bases, with 20 bases separating them. This CDR3 spans 15 amino acids. Here the CDR3 DNA reads TGTGCCAGCGACTCTATCGAGAATAGCGGAGATACGCAGTATTTT. Translation: CASDSIENSGDTQYF.

The chain combines TRBV19 with TRBJ1-1, with 7 bases lining up with TRBD1. After removal of 1 base from V and 0 bases from J, the junction contained 5 bases not matched to a gene. Germline assignment: CDR1 LNHDA and CDR2 SQIVND (reference sequence). CDR3 size: 16 residues. The CDR3 DNA sequence: TGTGCCAGTAGTATAGCGGGGACAGACCTGAACACTGAAGCTTTCTTT. Its translation: CASSIAGTDLNTEAFF.

V and J are TRBV27 and TRBJ2-7; D might be TRBD1 (6 bases). CDR1 MNHEY and CDR2 SMNVEV come from the germline V gene (reference sequence). V lost 3 bases to trimming and J lost 3 bases, with 18 bases between them. This CDR3 is built from 16 residues. The CDR3 loop reads CASSLGLQGSSYEQYF. The CDR3, as DNA: TGTGCCAGCAGTTTGGGGTTACAGGGTTCCAGCTACGAGCAGTACTTC.

The chain has TRBV11-3 and TRBJ2-1; 13 nucleotides line up with TRBD2. V was clipped by 5 bases and J by 9 bases; unmatched bases: 10. Germline CDR1 reads SGHNT; CDR2 reads YENEEA. The CDR3 totals 16 residues. The CDR3 nucleotides are TGTGCCAGCAGCACCCGGACTAGCGGGAGTGCGAGTGAGCAGTTCTTC. Translation: CASSTRTSGSASEQFF. Combining the CDR3 with reference TRBV11-3 and TRBJ2-1 gives the whole variable domain EAGVVQSPRYKIIEKKQPVAFWCNPISGHNTLYWYLQNLGQGPELLIRYENEEAVDDSQLPKDRFSAERLKGVDSTLKIQPAELGDSAVYLCASSTRTSGSASEQFFGPGTRLTVL.

J is TRBJ2-7 and V is TRBV4-1, with D perhaps matching TRBD1 (5 bases). The CDR3 is 15 residues long. The V end lost 1 base, the J end lost 1 base, and 11 bases lay between the germline ends. Germline CDR1 MGHRA, CDR2 YSYEKL. The CDR3 region has the DNA TGCGCCAGCAGCCAAGCCCACAGGATGTCCTACGAGCAGTACTTC. It yields the protein CASSQAHRMSYEQYF.